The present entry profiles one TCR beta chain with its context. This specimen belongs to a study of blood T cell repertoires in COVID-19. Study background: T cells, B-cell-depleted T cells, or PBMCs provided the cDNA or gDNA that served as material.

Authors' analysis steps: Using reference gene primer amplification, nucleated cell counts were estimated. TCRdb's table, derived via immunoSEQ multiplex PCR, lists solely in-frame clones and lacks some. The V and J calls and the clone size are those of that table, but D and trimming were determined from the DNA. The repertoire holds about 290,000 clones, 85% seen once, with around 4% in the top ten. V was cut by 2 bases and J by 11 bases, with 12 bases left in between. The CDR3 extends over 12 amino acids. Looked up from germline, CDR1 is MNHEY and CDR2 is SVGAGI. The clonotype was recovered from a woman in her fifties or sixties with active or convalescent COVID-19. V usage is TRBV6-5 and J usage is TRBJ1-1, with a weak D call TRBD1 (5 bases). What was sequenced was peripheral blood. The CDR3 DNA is TGTGCCAGCAGTTACGACAGACTTCGTGCTTTCTTT. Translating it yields CASSYDRLRAFF.